This T cell receptor beta chain appears in the sequencing data of a study of T cell responses to AZD1222 COVID-19 vaccine. Study-wide findings and caveats: Donors, mostly white British, included more females; clonal diversity was possibly underestimated. Repertoires were obtained solely post-peak T cell response.

Method: immunoSEQ multiplex PCR; TCRdb's copy keeps in-frame clones and lacks some. The table has roughly 170,000 clones, around 94% seen once. Per germline, CDR1 SEHNR and CDR2 FQNEAQ (reference sequence). V dropped 5 bases and J dropped 4; count of bases not matched to a gene: 13. This CDR3 contains 16 residues. For this clone: Its antigen is unknown.

The clonotype originates from an adult in good health. The sample in question was peripheral blood, obtained on day 0 of AZD1222 vaccination. V is TRBV7-9 and J is TRBJ1-1, with 7 bases aligning to TRBD1. CDR3 protein: CASSREPGQRSTEAFF. In DNA, the CDR3 is TGTGCCAGCAGCCGAGAACCGGGACAGCGGTCCACTGAAGCTTTCTTT.